One and the same sample provided the 15 T cell receptor beta chains below, sequenced in a study of human T cells and chemical hapten exposure. The time point denotes: patch test 3, about 24 weeks after DPC sensitization. Treatment of the sample: therapeutic diphenylcyclopropenone sensitization with weekly scalp DPC. TCRdb reprocessed the RACE reads with MiXCR, giving one entry per CDR3 protein. This table holds 80,000 to 100,000 distinct CDR3 sequences, 10% to 13% found once. This specimen was whole blood, taken in connection with sensitization to the hapten diphenylcyclopropenone (DPC). The receptor set was obtained from a woman aged 50 to 60 with alopecia areata. Some clones in this sample may be carry-over from other donors' samples.

There are many counts of this clonotype. This chain connects TRBV10-3 to TRBJ1-2; D unresolved. The germline V gene has CDR1 ENHRY and CDR2 SYGVKD. This CDR3 is built from 14 residues. The V end lost 2 bases, the J end lost 2 bases, and 9 bases lay between the germline ends. In DNA, the CDR3 is TGTGCCATCAGTGAGCAGGCGTCCAACTATGGCTACACCTTC. This gives the protein CAISEQASNYGYTF.

This clonotype was counted at least ten times. V and J are TRBV20-1 and TRBJ2-7; a possible D gene is TRBD1 (5 bases). Looked up from germline, CDR1 is DFQATT and CDR2 is SNEGSKA (reference sequence). The length of the CDR3 is 14 residues. With 0 bases removed from V and 1 base from J, the gap between germline ends came to 10 bases. CDR3 nucleotides: TGCAGTGCTAGAGACCCGACAGTATCCTACGAGCAGTACTTC. Protein sequence: CSARDPTVSYEQYF.

This clonotype was detected only a few times. This chain uses TRBV7-3 with TRBJ1-1; 8 bases match TRBD1. CDR1 is SGHTA and CDR2 is FQGTGA in the germline V gene. The CDR3 sequence is 15 residues long. Trimming at V came to 1 base and at J to 5 bases, leaving 6 bases not matched to a gene. The CDR3 loop is CASSLMGQVGTEAFF. DNA for the CDR3: TGTGCCAGCAGCTTAATGGGACAGGTCGGAACTGAAGCTTTCTTT.

The table lists this clonotype with a few counts. The chain uses TRBV6-4 and TRBJ2-6; no clear D. In germline, CDR1 is MRHNA, CDR2 SNTAGT. Trimming removed 8 bases from V and 0 bases from J, with 5 bases in between. The CDR3 contains 13 residues. In nucleotides, the CDR3 is TGTGCCAGCCGAAACTCTGGGGCCAACGTCCTGACTTTC. Its translation: CASRNSGANVLTF.

This clonotype was counted between two and nine times. The chain recombines TRBV11-2 with TRBJ2-1; no clear D gene. CDR1 is SGHAT and CDR2 is FQNNGV in the germline V gene. V lost 5 bases to trimming and J lost 6 bases, with 11 bases between them. The CDR3 runs to 13 residues. This chain's CDR3 is CASSTSQANEQFF. The CDR3 DNA follows: TGTGCCAGCAGCACCTCTCAGGCCAATGAGCAGTTCTTC.

This sequence joins TRBV5-4 and TRBJ2-3, with a weak D call TRBD2 (6 bases). Trimming left V 4 bases short and J 2 bases short, with 8 bases between. CDR1 SGHNT and CDR2 YYREEE come from the germline V gene (reference sequence). The CDR3 contains 13 residues. Here the CDR3 DNA reads TGTGCCAGCAGCGGGAGGTACACAGATACGCAGTATTTT. Protein: CASSGRYTDTQYF.

This clonotype was seen ten or more times. The chain combines TRBV18 with TRBJ2-3; D is unresolved. This CDR3 has 13 amino acids. The germline V and J ends were trimmed by 1 base and 2 bases, with 4 bases remaining between them. Germline V gene lookup returns CDR1 KGHSH and CDR2 LQKENI. CDR3 residues: CASSPQPTDTQYF. CDR3 in DNA: TGTGCCAGCTCACCACAACCCACAGATACGCAGTATTTT.

This clonotype has only a few counts. The rearrangement links TRBV20-1 to TRBJ2-1; TRBD2 matches 8 bases. The CDR3 runs to 14 residues. CDR1 is DFQATT, CDR2 SNEGSKA, per germline (reference sequence). J was trimmed by 8 bases and V by 0 bases; bases with no gene match: 6. The CDR3 region has the DNA TGCAGTGCTAGAGATCTCGGGACTAGGGATGAGCAGTTCTTC. Translating gives CSARDLGTRDEQFF.

This clonotype was seen a handful of times. This chain joins TRBV7-2 and TRBJ2-3; D is uncertain. From germline, CDR1 is SGHTA and CDR2 FQGNSA. The CDR3 contains 14 residues. V lost 3 bases to trimming and J lost 1 base, with 8 bases between them. The CDR3 protein is CASSLTAGTDTQYF. The CDR3 DNA sequence: TGTGCCAGCAGCTTGACGGCAGGCACAGATACGCAGTATTTT.

V gene TRBV13 combines with J gene TRBJ2-3; 8 positions agree with TRBD2. This CDR3 is built from 15 residues. Germline lookup yields CDR1 PRHDT and CDR2 FYEKMQ (reference sequence). The junction had 3 bases not matched to a gene; V was cut back by 4 bases and J by 0 bases. The CDR3, as DNA: TGTGCCAGCAGCTCCGTAGCGGGAAGCACAGATACGCAGTATTTT. Its protein product is CASSSVAGSTDTQYF.

The V and J genes are TRBV20-1 and TRBJ2-7, with TRBD2 matching over 11 bases. J gave up 4 bases and V 7 bases, and 9 bases lay outside the gene matches. The germline V gene encodes CDR1 DFQATT and CDR2 SNEGSKA (reference sequence). The CDR3 is made up of 14 amino acids. CDR3 nucleotide sequence: TGCAGTGTTCCATTTAGCGGGAGGGGGTACGAGCAGTACTTC. Encoded protein: CSVPFSGRGYEQYF.

V and J are TRBV5-5 and TRBJ2-2; TRBD1 agrees at 8 bases. The V gene end was trimmed by 4 bases and the J gene end by 4 bases; junction bases not matched to a gene: 6. This CDR3 is built from 15 residues. Germline CDR1 SGHKS, CDR2 YYEKEE (reference sequence). This chain's CDR3 is CASSDGTGFTGELFF. CDR3 bases: TGTGCCAGCAGCGATGGGACAGGTTTCACCGGGGAGCTGTTTTTT.

This clonotype was counted between two and nine times. The chain has TRBV28 and TRBJ1-2, with TRBD1 matching 9 bases. The CDR3 loop spans 14 amino acids. Looked up from germline, CDR1 is MDHEN and CDR2 is SYDVKM. V shed 2 bases, J shed 4 bases, and the junction held 2 bases outside the gene matches. The CDR3 loop reads CASSLTGGSYGYTF. CDR3 nucleotide sequence: TGTGCCAGCAGTTTAACAGGGGGCTCCTATGGCTACACCTTC.

This clonotype was observed at least ten times. This rearrangement joins TRBV18 to TRBJ2-3; the D gene is possibly TRBD2 (6 bases). Germline V gene lookup returns CDR1 KGHSH and CDR2 LQKENI. The V end lost 3 bases, the J end lost 4 bases, and 8 bases lay between the germline ends. The CDR3 covers 13 residues. The CDR3 sequence is CASSPGLADTQYF. The CDR3 DNA reads as TGTGCCAGCTCACCGGGACTCGCAGATACGCAGTATTTT. The whole variable domain, remainder taken from reference TRBV18 and TRBJ2-3, is NAGVMQNPRHLVRRRGQEARLRCSPMKGHSHVYWYRQLPEEGLKFMVYLQKENIIDESGMPKERFSAEFPKEGPSILRIQQVVRGDSAAYFCASSPGLADTQYFGPGTRLTVL.

The rearrangement joins TRBV11-2 to TRBJ1-1, with 8 bases that match TRBD1. The germline gives CDR1 SGHAT, CDR2 FQNNGV. V lost 5 bases, J lost 8 bases, and 7 bases stayed unmatched. The CDR3 extends over 13 amino acids. CDR3 coding DNA: TGTGCCAGCAGCGCCCGACAGGGGATCGAAGCTTTCTTT. Translating gives CASSARQGIEAFF.